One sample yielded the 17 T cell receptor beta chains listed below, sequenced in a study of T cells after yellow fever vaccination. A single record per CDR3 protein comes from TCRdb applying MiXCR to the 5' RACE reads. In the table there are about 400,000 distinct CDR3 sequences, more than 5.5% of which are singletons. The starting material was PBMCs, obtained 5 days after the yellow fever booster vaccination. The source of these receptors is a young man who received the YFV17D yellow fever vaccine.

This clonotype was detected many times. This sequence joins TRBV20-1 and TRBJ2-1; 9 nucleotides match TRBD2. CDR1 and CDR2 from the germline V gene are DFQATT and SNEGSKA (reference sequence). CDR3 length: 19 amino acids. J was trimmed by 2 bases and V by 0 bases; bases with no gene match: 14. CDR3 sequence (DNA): TGCAGTGCTAGAGATCGGAGTAGCGGGAGTGGATTCCCCTACAATGAGCAGTTCTTC. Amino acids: CSARDRSSGSGFPYNEQFF.

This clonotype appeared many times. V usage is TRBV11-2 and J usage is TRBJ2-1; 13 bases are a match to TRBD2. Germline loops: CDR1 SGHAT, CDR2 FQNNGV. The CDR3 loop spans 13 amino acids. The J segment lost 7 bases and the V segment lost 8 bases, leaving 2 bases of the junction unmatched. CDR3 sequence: CASRLAGGNEQFF. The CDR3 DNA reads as TGTGCCAGCCGACTAGCGGGAGGTAATGAGCAGTTCTTC.

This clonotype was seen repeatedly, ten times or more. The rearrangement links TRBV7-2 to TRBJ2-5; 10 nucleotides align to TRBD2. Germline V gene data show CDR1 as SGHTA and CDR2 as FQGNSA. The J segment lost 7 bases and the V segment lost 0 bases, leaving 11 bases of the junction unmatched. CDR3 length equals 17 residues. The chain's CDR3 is CASSLAPTSGSVGTQYF. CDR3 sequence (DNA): TGTGCCAGCAGCTTAGCGCCGACTAGCGGGTCCGTTGGGACCCAGTACTTC.

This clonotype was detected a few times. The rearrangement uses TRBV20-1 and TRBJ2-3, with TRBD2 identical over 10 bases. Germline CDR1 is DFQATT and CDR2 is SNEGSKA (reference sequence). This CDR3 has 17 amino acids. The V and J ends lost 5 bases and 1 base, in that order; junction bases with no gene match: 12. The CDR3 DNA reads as TGCAGTGCTCCTTGGCTAGCGGGAGTTAAGGGCACAGATACGCAGTATTTT. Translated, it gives CSAPWLAGVKGTDTQYF.

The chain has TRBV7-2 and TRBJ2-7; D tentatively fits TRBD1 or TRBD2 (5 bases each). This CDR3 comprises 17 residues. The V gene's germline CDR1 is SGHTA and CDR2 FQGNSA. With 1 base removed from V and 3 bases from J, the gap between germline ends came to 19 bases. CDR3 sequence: CASSLVPPGRSLYEQYF. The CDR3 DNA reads TGTGCCAGCAGCTTAGTCCCCCCGGGACGAAGTCTCTACGAGCAGTACTTC.

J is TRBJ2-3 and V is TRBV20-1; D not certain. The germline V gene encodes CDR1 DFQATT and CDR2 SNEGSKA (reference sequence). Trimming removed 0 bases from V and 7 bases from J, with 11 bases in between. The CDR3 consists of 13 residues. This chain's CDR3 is CSARDVTSYTQYF. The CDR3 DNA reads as TGCAGTGCTAGAGATGTGACCAGTTATACGCAGTATTTT.

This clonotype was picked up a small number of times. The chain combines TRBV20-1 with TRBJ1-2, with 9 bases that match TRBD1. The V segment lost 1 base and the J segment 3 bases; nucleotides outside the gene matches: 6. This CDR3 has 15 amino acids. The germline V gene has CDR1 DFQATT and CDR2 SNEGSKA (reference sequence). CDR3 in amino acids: CSARVRDRVDYGYTF. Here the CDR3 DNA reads TGCAGTGCTAGAGTCCGGGACAGGGTAGACTATGGCTACACCTTC.

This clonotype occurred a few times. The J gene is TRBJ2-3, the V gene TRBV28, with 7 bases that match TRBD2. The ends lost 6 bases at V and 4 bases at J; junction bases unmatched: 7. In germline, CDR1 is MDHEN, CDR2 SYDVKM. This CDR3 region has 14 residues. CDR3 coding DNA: TGTGCCAGCAGGGCTGCGGGAGTATCAGATACGCAGTATTTT. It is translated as CASRAAGVSDTQYF.

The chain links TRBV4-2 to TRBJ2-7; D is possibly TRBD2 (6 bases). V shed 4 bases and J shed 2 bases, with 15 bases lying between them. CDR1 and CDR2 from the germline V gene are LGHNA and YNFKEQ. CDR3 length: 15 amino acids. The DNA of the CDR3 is TGTGCCAGCAGCCCCCCTGGCGGGGTCACCTACGAGCAGTACTTC. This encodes CASSPPGGVTYEQYF.

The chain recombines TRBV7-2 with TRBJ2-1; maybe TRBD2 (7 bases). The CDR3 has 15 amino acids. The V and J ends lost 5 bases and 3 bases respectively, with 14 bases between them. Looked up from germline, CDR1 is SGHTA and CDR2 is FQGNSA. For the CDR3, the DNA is TGTGCCAGCAGCCTGGGGGCGGGAGTCTACAATGAGCAGTTCTTC. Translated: CASSLGAGVYNEQFF. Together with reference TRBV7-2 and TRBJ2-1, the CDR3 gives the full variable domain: GAGVSQSPSNKVTEKGKDVELRCDPISGHTALYWYRQSLGQGLEFLIYFQGNSAPDKSGLPSDRFSAERTGGSVSTLTIQRTQQEDSAVYLCASSLGAGVYNEQFFGPGTRLTVL.

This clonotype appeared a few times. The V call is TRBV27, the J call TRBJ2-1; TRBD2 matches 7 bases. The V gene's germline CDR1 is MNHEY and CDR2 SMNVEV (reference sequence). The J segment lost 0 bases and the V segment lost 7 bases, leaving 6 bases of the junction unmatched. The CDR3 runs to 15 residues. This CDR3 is CASNREGTSYNEQFF. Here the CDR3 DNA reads TGTGCCAGCAATAGGGAGGGGACCTCCTACAATGAGCAGTTCTTC.

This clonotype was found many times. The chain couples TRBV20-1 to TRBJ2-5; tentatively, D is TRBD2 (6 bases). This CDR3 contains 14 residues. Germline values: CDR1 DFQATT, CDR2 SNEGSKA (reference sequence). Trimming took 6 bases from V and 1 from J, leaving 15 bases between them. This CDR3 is CSARSTRSQETQYF. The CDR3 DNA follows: TGCAGTGCACGCTCGACTAGGTCCCAAGAGACCCAGTACTTC.

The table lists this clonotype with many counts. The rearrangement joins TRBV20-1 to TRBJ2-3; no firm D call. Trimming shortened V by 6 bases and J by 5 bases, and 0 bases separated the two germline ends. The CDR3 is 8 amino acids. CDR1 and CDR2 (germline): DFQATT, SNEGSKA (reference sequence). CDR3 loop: CSADTQYF. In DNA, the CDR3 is TGCAGTGCAGATACGCAGTATTTT.

In DNA, the CDR3 is TGTGCCAGCAACCCGGGACAGCCCTCTGGGGCCAACGTCCTGACTTTC. Encoded protein: CASNPGQPSGANVLTF. The chain couples TRBV27 to TRBJ2-6, with 7 nucleotides matching TRBD1. CDR3 length: 16 amino acids. V lost 7 bases to trimming and J lost 0 bases; unmatched junction nucleotides: 6. Germline assignment: CDR1 MNHEY and CDR2 SMNVEV (reference sequence).

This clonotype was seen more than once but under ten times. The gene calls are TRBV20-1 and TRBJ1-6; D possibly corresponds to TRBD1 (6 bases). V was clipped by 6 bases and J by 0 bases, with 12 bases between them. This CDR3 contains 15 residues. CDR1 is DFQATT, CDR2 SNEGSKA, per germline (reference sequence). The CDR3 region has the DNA TGCAGTGCCGGGTCAGGGGTCTCCTATAATTCACCCCTCCACTTT. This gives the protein CSAGSGVSYNSPLHF.

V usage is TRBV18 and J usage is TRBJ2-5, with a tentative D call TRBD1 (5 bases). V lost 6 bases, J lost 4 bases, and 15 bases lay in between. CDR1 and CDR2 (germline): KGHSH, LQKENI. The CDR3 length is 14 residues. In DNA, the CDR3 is TGTGCCAGCTCTCCGCAGGGTGTAGGAGAGACCCAGTACTTC. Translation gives CASSPQGVGETQYF.

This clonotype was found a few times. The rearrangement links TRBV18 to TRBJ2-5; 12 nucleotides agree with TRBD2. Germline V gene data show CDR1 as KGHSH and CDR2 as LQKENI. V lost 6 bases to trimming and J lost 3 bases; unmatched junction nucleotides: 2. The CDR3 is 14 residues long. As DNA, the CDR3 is TGTGCCAGCTCCTGGACTAGCGGGGAAGAGACCCAGTACTTC. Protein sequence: CASSWTSGEETQYF.